Presented here are 18 T cell receptor beta chains from one specimen sequenced in a study of human T cells and chemical hapten exposure. Regarding time point: patch test 1, 2 weeks after DPC sensitization. As to treatment: therapeutic diphenylcyclopropenone sensitization with weekly scalp DPC. TCRdb itself ran the RACE reads through MiXCR, one entry per CDR3 protein. The sample lists approximately 340,000 distinct CDR3 sequences, approximately 6.9% occurring once. Sequencing used whole blood, obtained in connection with sensitization to the hapten diphenylcyclopropenone (DPC). The receptor source for this set is a woman aged 18-29 years with alopecia areata. Some clones in this sample may be carry-over from other donors' samples.

The V and J genes are TRBV6-5 and TRBJ1-1; D is unresolved. Trimming took off 0 bases at V and 0 bases at J, with 8 bases between the two ends. This CDR3 has 15 amino acids. CDR1 MNHEY and CDR2 SVGAGI come from the germline V gene. CDR3 nucleotide sequence: TGTGCCAGCAGTTACTCCCTGAACATGAACACTGAAGCTTTCTTT. The encoded protein is CASSYSLNMNTEAFF.

This clonotype was observed a few times. The CDR3 nucleotides are TGCAGTGCTAGGGGACCAAGGGTTGGGGCCAACGTCCTGACTTTC. Protein product: CSARGPRVGANVLTF. The chain carries TRBV20-1 and TRBJ2-6; D is tentatively TRBD1 or TRBD2 (5 bases each). The CDR3 sequence is 15 residues long. Germline-derived CDR1 and CDR2 are DFQATT and SNEGSKA (reference sequence). V was clipped by 3 bases and J by 3 bases, with 12 bases between them.

Here the CDR3 DNA reads TGTGCCAGCATCTCTGGGACAGCCACTAACTATGGCTACACCTTC. Encoded protein: CASISGTATNYGYTF. This rearrangement joins TRBV7-9 to TRBJ1-2, with 7 bases aligning to TRBD1. Per the germline V gene, CDR1 is SEHNR and CDR2 is FQNEAQ (reference sequence). This CDR3 is 15 amino acids long. Trimming at V came to 7 bases and at J to 0 bases, leaving 8 bases not matched to a gene.

The chain uses TRBV5-6 and TRBJ1-2, with TRBD1 matching over 9 bases. The CDR3 covers 15 residues. Germline assignment: CDR1 SGHDT and CDR2 YYEEEE. V dropped 0 bases and J dropped 4; count of bases not matched to a gene: 4. This CDR3 reads CASSLGQGEIYGYTF. The CDR3 DNA reads TGTGCCAGCAGCTTGGGACAGGGGGAGATCTATGGCTACACCTTC. The whole variable domain, remainder taken from reference TRBV5-6 and TRBJ1-2, is DAGVTQSPTHLIKTRGQQVTLRCSPKSGHDTVSWYQQALGQGPQFIFQYYEEEERQRGNFPDRFSGHQFPNYSSELNVNALLLGDSALYLCASSLGQGEIYGYTFGSGTRLTVV.

The V call is TRBV3-1, the J call TRBJ1-5; no firm D call. V lost 3 bases, J lost 6 bases, and 9 bases lay in between. This CDR3 is 13 amino acids long. Germline assignment: CDR1 LGHDT and CDR2 YNNKEL (reference sequence). CDR3 sequence reads: CASSQMAGQPQHF. In DNA, the CDR3 is TGTGCCAGCAGCCAGATGGCGGGTCAGCCCCAGCATTTT.

This chain uses TRBV5-6 with TRBJ1-1, with D uncertain. Germline assignment: CDR1 SGHDT and CDR2 YYEEEE. The V end lost 4 bases, the J end lost 6 bases, and 10 bases lay between the germline ends. The CDR3 runs 12 residues. The CDR3 nucleotides are TGTGCCAGCAGCCCAAGAAGGGCTGAAGCTTTCTTT. This sequence encodes CASSPRRAEAFF.

This clonotype was detected ten times or more. The V call is TRBV6-2 or TRBV6-3, the J call TRBJ1-2, with D hard to call. The CDR3 has 13 residues. Deletions cut 4 bases from V and 2 bases from J, with 8 bases between. Germline V gene sequence: CDR1 MNHEY, CDR2 SVGEGT. CDR3 residues: CASSSHGNYGYTF. As DNA, the CDR3 is TGTGCCAGCAGTTCCCACGGCAACTATGGCTACACCTTC.

This clonotype was detected ten times or more. V is TRBV6-2 or TRBV6-3 and J is TRBJ2-1; 9 bases match TRBD1. The V gene end was trimmed by 5 bases and the J gene end by 6 bases; junction bases not matched to a gene: 11. Germline lookup yields CDR1 MNHEY and CDR2 SVGEGT. The CDR3 runs to 16 residues. CDR3 nucleotide sequence: TGTGCCAGCAGTAATGGACAGGGGCCGTGGTCCAATGAGCAGTTCTTC. This sequence encodes CASSNGQGPWSNEQFF.

V is TRBV29-1 and J is TRBJ2-2; D unresolved. This CDR3 contains 12 residues. Trimming stripped 2 bases from V and 4 bases from J, with 5 bases between. Germline values: CDR1 SQVTM, CDR2 ANQGSEA. The DNA of the CDR3 is TGCAGCGTTGAACAGTCCACCGGGGAGCTGTTTTTT. Encoded protein: CSVEQSTGELFF.

The chain carries TRBV5-4 and TRBJ2-3; D could derive from TRBD1 or TRBD2 (6 bases each). This CDR3 contains 16 residues. The germline CDR1 and CDR2 sequences are SGHNT and YYREEE (reference sequence). Trimming cost V 4 bases and J 1 base, with 16 bases left between them. CDR3 protein: CASSLAQGKGTDTQYF. Here the CDR3 DNA reads TGTGCCAGCAGCCTAGCGCAGGGGAAGGGCACAGATACGCAGTATTTT.

This chain joins TRBV3-1 and TRBJ2-1; weak D call: TRBD2 (5 bases). The length of the CDR3 is 15 residues. The germline CDR1 and CDR2 sequences are LGHDT and YNNKEL (reference sequence). Trimming removed 1 base at V and 10 bases at J, with 17 bases between. The CDR3 sequence is CASSQAEYRGQEQFF. The CDR3 DNA reads TGTGCCAGCAGCCAAGCCGAGTACCGGGGTCAAGAGCAGTTCTTC.

This clonotype has a handful of counts. The J gene is TRBJ2-7, the V gene TRBV18; 8 bases fit TRBD1. Germline CDR1 KGHSH, CDR2 LQKENI. CDR3 length: 16 amino acids. With V trimmed by 3 bases and J by 0 bases, 7 bases remained unmatched. CDR3 amino acids: CASSPARTGNSYEQYF. In nucleotides, the CDR3 is TGTGCCAGCTCACCGGCAAGGACAGGGAACTCCTACGAGCAGTACTTC.

V gene TRBV7-2 combines with J gene TRBJ2-4, with D maybe TRBD1 (6 bases). The V gene lost 5 bases and the J gene lost 0 bases, with 17 bases spanning the gap. CDR1 is SGHTA and CDR2 is FQGNSA in the germline V gene. This CDR3 spans 17 amino acids. CDR3 loop: CASSQTGNLLAKNIQYF. In DNA, the CDR3 is TGTGCCAGCAGCCAAACAGGGAATCTTTTAGCCAAAAACATTCAGTACTTC.

This clonotype was observed at least ten times. The V and J genes are TRBV15 and TRBJ2-3; TRBD2 agrees at 7 bases. Germline V gene lookup returns CDR1 LNHNV and CDR2 YYDKDF (reference sequence). The V gene end was trimmed by 5 bases and the J gene end by 6 bases; junction bases not matched to a gene: 8. The CDR3 length is 14 residues. The CDR3 is CATSGDGTTDTQYF. CDR3 DNA: TGTGCCACCAGCGGGGATGGGACTACCGATACGCAGTATTTT.

The V and J genes are TRBV10-2 and TRBJ2-7; unclear D gene. The germline gives CDR1 WSHSY, CDR2 SAAADI. The CDR3 runs 13 residues. With 2 bases removed from V and 6 bases from J, the gap between germline ends came to 11 bases. The CDR3 coding sequence is TGCGCCAGCAGTGAGCCGGCCGAATCCGAGCAGTACTTC. Residues: CASSEPAESEQYF.

The CDR3 DNA is TGTGCCAGCAGCTTAGAAGGGGGATTCGGGGCGACTAATGAAAAACTGTTTTTT. This gives the protein CASSLEGGFGATNEKLFF. The chain uses TRBV7-8 and TRBJ1-4, with D tentatively TRBD1 (6 bases). V lost 1 base, J lost 2 bases, and 17 bases lay in between. Germline V gene data show CDR1 as SGHVS and CDR2 as FQNEAQ. The CDR3 sequence is 18 residues long.

In this sample, this clonotype turned up a few times. V gene TRBV20-1 combines with J gene TRBJ2-3, with 7 bases lining up with TRBD2. After removal of 6 bases from V and 2 bases from J, the junction contained 11 bases not matched to a gene. The CDR3 has 15 amino acids. Germline V CDR1 and CDR2: DFQATT, SNEGSKA (reference sequence). CDR3 amino acids: CSAREAGVTTDTQYF. The CDR3 coding sequence is TGCAGTGCCAGGGAGGCGGGGGTGACCACAGATACGCAGTATTTT.

This clonotype was seen a handful of times. The chain links TRBV7-8 to TRBJ2-3; D ambiguous. The CDR3 runs 15 residues. In germline, CDR1 is SGHVS, CDR2 FQNEAQ. Trimming took 4 bases from V and 4 from J, leaving 15 bases between them. The CDR3: CASSYWAVEADTQYF. The CDR3 DNA sequence: TGTGCCAGCAGCTACTGGGCGGTAGAGGCAGATACGCAGTATTTT.